This entry features one TCR beta chain sequence. Germline V gene data show CDR1 as SGHTA and CDR2 as FQGNSA. V gave up 5 bases and J gave up 5 bases, with 18 bases separating them. The CDR3 spans 15 residues. Each participant's cohort was designated according to participant-reported clinical history. Cohort 3 donors were reported recovered after two negative PCRs, clearance, or symptom resolution. These data are taken from a study of blood T cell repertoires in COVID-19. Background on the study: PBMCs, B-cell-depleted T cells, or T cells were the source of the cDNA or gDNA that made up the material.

As handled by the study authors: It was from reference gene primer amplification that nucleated cell counts were estimated. Generated by immunoSEQ multiplex PCR, the TCRdb table keeps only in-frame clones and is missing some. The V and J calls and clone size were taken over from that table, and D and trimming were inferred from the DNA. The sample yields about half a million clones, 80% to 90% seen once. Sequencing was performed on PBMCs or T cells enriched from blood (not recorded which). The rearrangement joins TRBV7-2 to TRBJ1-1; D might be TRBD1 (5 bases). The receptor was isolated from a woman between 55 and 75 years old who had recovered from COVID-19. CDR3 region: CASSRGGQGKTEAFF. The CDR3 nucleotides are TGTGCCAGCAGCCGGGGAGGACAAGGTAAAACTGAAGCTTTCTTT.